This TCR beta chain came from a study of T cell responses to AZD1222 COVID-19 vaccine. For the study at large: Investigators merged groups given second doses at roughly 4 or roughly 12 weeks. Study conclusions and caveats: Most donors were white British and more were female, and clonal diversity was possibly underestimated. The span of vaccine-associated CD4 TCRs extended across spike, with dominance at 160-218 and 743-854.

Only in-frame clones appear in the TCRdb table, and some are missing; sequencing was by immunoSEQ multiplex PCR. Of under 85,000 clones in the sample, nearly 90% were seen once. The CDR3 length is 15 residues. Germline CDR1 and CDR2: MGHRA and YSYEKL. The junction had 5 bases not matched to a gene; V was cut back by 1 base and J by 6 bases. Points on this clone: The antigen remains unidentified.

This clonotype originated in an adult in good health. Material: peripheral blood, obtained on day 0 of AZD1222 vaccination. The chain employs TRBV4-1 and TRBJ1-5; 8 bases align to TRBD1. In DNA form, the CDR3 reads TGCGCCAGCAGCCAAGTGACAGGGGTGGGTCAGCCCCAGCATTTT. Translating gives CASSQVTGVGQPQHF.